This TCR beta chain was profiled in a study of T cell responses to AZD1222 COVID-19 vaccine. Trimming removed 5 bases from V and 4 bases from J; junction bases left unmatched: 4. This CDR3 has 13 amino acids. Germline CDR1 SGHVS, CDR2 FNYEAQ. Profiled with immunoSEQ multiplex PCR; TCRdb holds only in-frame clones, not every one. The table includes 180,000 or so clones, about 93% detected once. V gene TRBV7-6 combines with J gene TRBJ1-1; TRBD1 matches at 7 bases. This material consisted of peripheral blood, taken on day 0 of AZD1222 vaccination. The receptor comes from an adult in good health. CDR3 protein: CASSRGTVTEAFF. The CDR3 coding sequence is TGTGCCAGCAGCCGCGGGACAGTCACTGAAGCTTTCTTT.